This passage covers 16 T cell receptor beta chains from one sample sequenced in a study of shared clonotypes between healthy human individuals. Measured with immunoSEQ multiplex PCR; TCRdb has only the in-frame clones, and not every one. Counted here are around 510,000 clones, 90% to 97% occurring once; the ten biggest clones make up about 0.064%. The material sequenced was naive CD4+ T cells sorted from blood. As to subset: CD45RA+ positively selected. These receptors all stem from a young woman in good health.

The chain employs TRBV7-9 and TRBJ2-5; the D is unclear. Germline loops: CDR1 SEHNR, CDR2 FQNEAQ (reference sequence). The CDR3 loop spans 13 amino acids. V lost 5 bases, J lost 5 bases, and 12 bases lay in between. The CDR3 region has the DNA TGTGCCAGCAGCCCTGTGGGTTCGGAGACCCAGTACTTC. This sequence encodes CASSPVGSETQYF.

The rearrangement links TRBV9 to TRBJ2-1; D is unresolved. V lost 4 bases and J lost 0, with 11 bases in between. There are 15 residues in the CDR3. Germline V gene data show CDR1 as SGDLS and CDR2 as YYNGEE. The CDR3 DNA sequence: TGTGCCAGCAGCTTATCCTTGAGCTCCTACAATGAGCAGTTCTTC. Translated: CASSLSLSSYNEQFF.

The rearrangement uses TRBV6-1 and TRBJ2-7; 7 bases map to TRBD2. Germline CDR1 and CDR2: MNHNS and SASEGT. V lost 4 bases to trimming and J lost 6 bases; unmatched junction nucleotides: 9. This CDR3 comprises 14 residues. The CDR3 DNA is TGTGCCAGCAGTGCGCGGGGGATACAAGGCGAGCAGTACTTC. It specifies CASSARGIQGEQYF.

The genes are TRBV30 and TRBJ2-7, with D uncertain. CDR1 is GTSNPN and CDR2 is SVGIG in the germline V gene (reference sequence). V shed 2 bases and J shed 11 bases, with 13 bases lying between them. CDR3 length equals 11 residues. The DNA of the CDR3 is TGTGCCTGGAGTATGGTAGATCGGGAGTACTTC. It is translated as CAWSMVDREYF.

The count of this clone is one. The genes are TRBV7-9 and TRBJ2-7; D perhaps matches TRBD1 (6 bases). CDR3 length equals 19 residues. The V end was cut by 5 bases, the J end by 3 bases, with 29 bases between. Germline lookup yields CDR1 SEHNR and CDR2 FQNEAQ (reference sequence). The CDR3 bases are TGTGCCAGCAGCGCCGGGTTGAAGTCAGGGGTGATGGCTAGCTACGAGCAGTACTTC. It yields the protein CASSAGLKSGVMASYEQYF. The full variable domain, completed using reference TRBV7-9 and TRBJ2-7, is DTGVSQNPRHKITKRGQNVTFRCDPISEHNRLYWYRQTLGQGPEFLTYFQNEAQLEKSRLLSDRFSAERPKGSFSTLEIQRTEQGDSAMYLCASSAGLKSGVMASYEQYFGPGTRLTVT.

The chain is built from TRBV6-5 and TRBJ2-7; 7 bases are a match to TRBD1. This CDR3 has 13 amino acids. V trimming: 6 bases; J trimming: 6 bases; junction bases outside the gene matches: 8. Germline loops: CDR1 MNHEY, CDR2 SVGAGI. The CDR3 DNA follows: TGTGCCAGCAGCTACCTAGGGGGCGGCGAGCAGTACTTC. It specifies CASSYLGGGEQYF.

The chain employs TRBV19 and TRBJ1-6; no definite D call. Germline assignment: CDR1 LNHDA and CDR2 SQIVND (reference sequence). This CDR3 has 14 residues. V was shortened by 9 bases and J by 4 bases, with 13 bases between the two germline ends. The CDR3 reads CASDSGRYNSPLHF. DNA for the CDR3: TGTGCCAGCGACTCCGGGAGGTATAATTCACCCCTCCACTTT. The full variable domain, with the rest looked up from reference TRBV19 and TRBJ1-6, is DGGITQSPKYLFRKEGQNVTLSCEQNLNHDAMYWYRQDPGQGLRLIYYSQIVNDFQKGDIAEGYSVSREKKESFPLTVTSAQKNPTAFYLCASDSGRYNSPLHFGNGTRLTVT.

Only one count was recorded for this clone. The chain uses TRBV27 and TRBJ2-7; a possible D gene is TRBD1 (6 bases). Trimming took 4 bases from V and 5 from J, leaving 21 bases between them. Germline V gives CDR1 MNHEY, CDR2 SMNVEV (reference sequence). This CDR3 contains 16 residues. DNA of the CDR3: TGTGCCAGCAGTTCCTTCTTAGGAAGGGGGAACCACGAGCAGTACTTC. It yields the protein CASSSFLGRGNHEQYF.

The chain links TRBV30 to TRBJ2-1, with a possible D match to TRBD2 (6 bases). CDR3 length equals 14 residues. The germline V gene has CDR1 GTSNPN and CDR2 SVGIG (reference sequence). Trimming removed 2 bases at V and 0 bases at J, with 8 bases between. CDR3 DNA sequence: TGTGCCTGGAGTAGCGGGTTCTCCTACAATGAGCAGTTCTTC. It translates to CAWSSGFSYNEQFF.

The chain couples TRBV9 to TRBJ1-1; the D gene is possibly TRBD1 (6 bases). V shed 0 bases and J shed 7 bases, with 10 bases lying between them. The CDR3 length is 13 residues. Germline CDR1 and CDR2: SGDLS and YYNGEE. The CDR3 bases are TGTGCCAGCAGCGTAGAGACAGGCAATGAAGCTTTCTTT. Translated: CASSVETGNEAFF.

The chain joins TRBV28 to TRBJ2-1, with 7 bases matching TRBD1. V was clipped by 4 bases and J by 3 bases; unmatched bases: 12. Germline values: CDR1 MDHEN, CDR2 SYDVKM. This CDR3 comprises 17 residues. In nucleotides, the CDR3 is TGTGCCAGCAGTTCACCCCCGGGACAGCCTGACTACAATGAGCAGTTCTTC. This codes for CASSSPPGQPDYNEQFF. The full variable domain, in which reference TRBV28 and TRBJ2-1 provide the parts outside the CDR3, is DVKVTQSSRYLVKRTGEKVFLECVQDMDHENMFWYRQDPGLGLRLIYFSYDVKMKEKGDIPEGYSVSREKKERFSLILESASTNQTSMYLCASSSPPGQPDYNEQFFGPGTRLTVL.

The rearrangement uses TRBV5-4 and TRBJ2-1; 10 bases align to TRBD1. There are 15 residues in the CDR3. The germline V gene has CDR1 SGHNT and CDR2 YYREEE (reference sequence). With V trimmed by 4 bases and J by 7 bases, 8 bases remained unmatched. The CDR3 loop is CASSTQTGGLNEQFF. CDR3 coding DNA: TGTGCCAGCAGCACGCAGACAGGGGGCCTAAATGAGCAGTTCTTC. Together with reference TRBV5-4 and TRBJ2-1, the CDR3 gives the full variable domain: ETGVTQSPTHLIKTRGQQVTLRCSSQSGHNTVSWYQQALGQGPQFIFQYYREEENGRGNFPPRFSGLQFPNYSSELNVNALELDDSALYLCASSTQTGGLNEQFFGPGTRLTVL.

The chain uses TRBV5-4 and TRBJ2-7, with 7 bases matching TRBD1. This CDR3 has 15 residues. V lost 2 bases, J lost 2 bases, and 7 bases stayed unmatched. The germline V gene has CDR1 SGHNT and CDR2 YYREEE (reference sequence). CDR3 sequence: CASSFPTGSTYEQYF. The CDR3 DNA reads as TGTGCCAGCAGCTTCCCGACAGGGAGCACCTACGAGCAGTACTTC.

In the case of this clone: Different DNA sequences within this sample yield the same CDR3. The CDR3 sequence: CASSLYNEQFF. The CDR3 nucleotides are TGCGCCAGCAGCTTATACAATGAGCAGTTCTTC. This chain uses TRBV5-1 with TRBJ2-1; D is unresolved. CDR3 length: 11 residues. Trimming shortened V by 2 bases and J by 4 bases, and 1 base separated the two germline ends. Germline loops: CDR1 SGHRS, CDR2 YFSETQ.

V and J are TRBV11-3 and TRBJ2-3; no clear D. Germline V CDR1 and CDR2: SGHNT, YENEEA. V was pared by 0 bases and J by 5 bases, with 9 bases between. The CDR3 totals 14 residues. DNA of the CDR3: TGTGCCAGCAGCTTAGATGCTTCGGGAGATACGCAGTATTTT. Its translation: CASSLDASGDTQYF.

Only a few counts were recorded for this clone. This chain connects TRBV21-1 to TRBJ1-1. TRBV21-1 is shown as a pseudogene. The CDR3 runs 11 residues. The CDR3 sequence: CASSPGTEAFF. DNA for the CDR3: TGTGCCAGCAGCCCGGGTACTGAAGCTTTCTTT.